Following are 25 T cell receptor beta chains from one sample sequenced in a study of CD8 T cells in ankylosing spondylitis (dated by TCRdb to about 2017). Library preparation used 5' RACE. The data were produced on an Illumina HiSeq 2500. TCRdb trimmed the raw reads at Q25, called clones with MiXCR and kept productive beta chains. Each record represents a unique CDR3 protein, reported with the most common genes and DNA among its rows. The sample profile shows some 270,000 distinct CDR3 sequences; 15% to 20% of them were found once. The top ten clonotypes cover roughly 34% of the sample. The sample consisted of blood, either unsorted or a sorted T cell fraction (not recorded which). The receptors shown here come from a male donor with ankylosing spondylitis or in good health (not recorded which).

This clonotype was counted a few times. The V gene is TRBV9, the J gene TRBJ1-4, with D tentatively TRBD1 (6 bases). V lost 0 bases, J lost 3 bases, and 9 bases lay in between. Germline V CDR1 and CDR2: SGDLS, YYNGEE. The CDR3 extends over 15 amino acids. The CDR3 DNA reads TGTGCCAGCAGCGTAGCAGGGGATCCTAATGAAAAACTGTTTTTT. This gives the protein CASSVAGDPNEKLFF.

This clonotype was counted only a few times. The V call is TRBV12-3 or TRBV12-4, the J call TRBJ2-7, with a possible D match to TRBD2 (6 bases). V was pared by 8 bases and J by 2 bases, with 16 bases between. The CDR3 has 14 residues. The CDR3 here is CASSPTAGTYEQYF. In DNA, the CDR3 is TGTGCCAGCTCCCCAACGGCGGGGACCTACGAGCAGTACTTC.

This clonotype showed up just a few times. The CDR3 DNA is TGTGCCAGCAGCTTAGAGGGCCTAGCGGAGGGAGATACGCAGTATTTT. It codes for CASSLEGLAEGDTQYF. J is TRBJ2-3 and V is TRBV7-2; 7 bases line up with TRBD2. The CDR3 sequence is 16 residues long. With 1 base clipped from V and 5 bases from J, the junction kept 9 bases outside the gene matches. Germline V gives CDR1 SGHTA, CDR2 FQGNSA.

This clonotype was observed a few times. V gene TRBV12-3 or TRBV12-4 combines with J gene TRBJ2-3, with 11 bases matching TRBD2. The CDR3 has 16 residues. V gave up 2 bases and J gave up 3 bases; unmatched junction bases: 4. This CDR3 reads CASSLTSGRGTDTQYF. The DNA for the CDR3 is TGTGCCAGCAGTTTAACTAGCGGGAGAGGGACAGATACGCAGTATTTT.

The sample holds many counts of this clonotype. This CDR3 is CSALPQSTDTQYF. The CDR3 DNA reads as TGCAGTGCCTTGCCCCAGAGCACAGATACGCAGTATTTT. The chain couples TRBV20-1 to TRBJ2-3; no clear D. V was clipped by 6 bases and J by 0 bases, with 10 bases between them. Germline assignment: CDR1 DFQATT and CDR2 SNEGSKA (reference sequence). The CDR3 has 13 amino acids.

V is TRBV2 and J is TRBJ2-5; tentative D call: TRBD2 (6 bases). Germline V gene sequence: CDR1 SNHLY, CDR2 FYNNEI. The germline V and J ends were trimmed by 0 bases and 5 bases, with 13 bases remaining between them. CDR3 size: 15 residues. The CDR3 region has the DNA TGTGCCAGCAGTGAAGCAGGCGGGGCCCGGGAGACCCAGTACTTC. Translating it yields CASSEAGGARETQYF.

Many counts were recorded for this clonotype. This chain joins TRBV29-1 and TRBJ1-1; tentative D call: TRBD1 (6 bases). V dropped 3 bases and J dropped 3 bases, with 11 bases sitting between them. CDR1 SQVTM and CDR2 ANQGSEA come from the germline V gene. The CDR3 runs to 13 residues. The CDR3 here is CSVDRGIDTEAFF. CDR3 DNA sequence: TGCAGCGTTGACAGGGGAATCGACACTGAAGCTTTCTTT.

This rearrangement joins TRBV4-1 to TRBJ2-7; weak D call: TRBD1 (5 bases). V lost 0 bases, J lost 3 bases, and 9 bases lay in between. The CDR3 runs 14 residues. Germline V gene lookup returns CDR1 MGHRA and CDR2 YSYEKL. The DNA for the CDR3 is TGCGCCAGCAGCCAAGAATCGACAGTCTACGAGCAGTACTTC. Translating gives CASSQESTVYEQYF.

This clonotype was recorded at least ten times. This chain uses TRBV10-3 with TRBJ2-7; 12 bases align to TRBD2. Losses at the gene ends were 6 bases for V and 6 bases for J; bases not matched to a gene: 3. The CDR3 contains 13 residues. The germline CDR1 and CDR2 sequences are ENHRY and SYGVKD. In DNA, the CDR3 is TGTGCCATCAGGGGGGGACTAGCGGGCGAGCAGTACTTC. It translates to CAIRGGLAGEQYF.

The CDR3 region is CASSRGNYNEQFF. In DNA form, the CDR3 reads TGTGCCAGCAGTAGGGGGAATTACAATGAGCAGTTCTTC. V usage is TRBV12-3 or TRBV12-4 and J usage is TRBJ2-1, with D possibly TRBD1 on 6 matching bases. V was clipped by 5 bases and J by 4 bases, with 9 bases between them. This CDR3 spans 13 amino acids.

The chain carries TRBV6-5 and TRBJ1-4, with TRBD1 identical over 9 bases. Germline V CDR1 and CDR2: MNHEY, SVGAGI. Trimming cost V 4 bases and J 2 bases; bases outside gene matches: 5. The CDR3 consists of 16 residues. CDR3 nucleotide sequence: TGTGCCAGCAGTTCCAGGACAGGGGATACTAATGAAAAACTGTTTTTT. Its translation is CASSSRTGDTNEKLFF.

The rearrangement uses TRBV4-1 and TRBJ1-3; maybe TRBD1 (5 bases). Deletions cut 4 bases from V and 4 bases from J, with 8 bases between. Germline lookup yields CDR1 MGHRA and CDR2 YSYEKL. The CDR3 is 13 residues long. Here the CDR3 reads CASSPGLGNTIYF. The CDR3, as DNA: TGCGCCAGCAGCCCGGGACTGGGAAACACCATATATTTT.

This clonotype was observed a few times. This chain links TRBV5-5 with TRBJ2-5; D possibly corresponds to TRBD2 (5 bases). Germline V gene lookup returns CDR1 SGHKS and CDR2 YYEKEE (reference sequence). The CDR3 has 16 residues. V lost 3 bases and J lost 3, with 18 bases in between. CDR3 in DNA: TGTGCCAGCAGCTCGGACGGGGTCCAGTGGGAAGAGACCCAGTACTTC. It specifies CASSSDGVQWEETQYF.

This sequence joins TRBV4-1 and TRBJ1-1; 9 bases fit TRBD1. The CDR3 is 15 amino acids. J lost 5 bases, V lost 0 bases, and 4 bases had no gene match. Per the germline V gene, CDR1 is MGHRA and CDR2 is YSYEKL. In DNA, the CDR3 is TGCGCCAGCAGCCAAGATCCACAGGGGGCAACTGAAGCTTTCTTT. It is translated as CASSQDPQGATEAFF.

This clonotype showed up just once. The chain carries TRBV6-5 and TRBJ2-5; a possible D gene is TRBD2 (5 bases). This CDR3 has 19 residues. CDR1 and CDR2 (germline): MNHEY, SVGAGI. The ends were cut back, 1 base at V and 1 base at J, with 22 bases in the middle. The DNA for the CDR3 is TGTGCCAGCAGTTACTTCCCCCTCACTAGTAGTGGAGGCCAAGAGACCCAGTACTTC. It codes for CASSYFPLTSSGGQETQYF.

The table lists this clonotype with a few counts. The V and J genes are TRBV29-1 and TRBJ1-1, with D unclear. Trimming removed 4 bases at V and 5 bases at J, with 11 bases between. Germline V gives CDR1 SQVTM, CDR2 ANQGSEA. The CDR3 totals 12 residues. The CDR3 loop is CSVVSSGTEAFF. In DNA, the CDR3 is TGCAGCGTTGTCAGTTCGGGTACTGAAGCTTTCTTT.

Only a few counts were recorded for this clonotype. CDR3 protein: CSATDRGNQETQYF. The DNA for the CDR3 is TGCAGCGCAACGGACAGGGGGAATCAAGAGACCCAGTACTTC. The chain employs TRBV29-1 and TRBJ2-5; 10 bases agree with TRBD1. CDR1 is SQVTM and CDR2 is ANQGSEA in the germline V gene. V shed 7 bases, J shed 2 bases, and the junction held 7 bases outside the gene matches. The CDR3 is 14 amino acids.

The rearrangement joins TRBV10-3 to TRBJ2-2; D not certain. CDR3 size: 14 residues. The germline V gene encodes CDR1 ENHRY and CDR2 SYGVKD. V was clipped by 0 bases and J by 8 bases, with 10 bases between them. The CDR3 coding sequence is TGTGCCATCAGTGAGTCTGGCGCCACGGGGGAGCTGTTTTTT. It is translated as CAISESGATGELFF.

This clonotype turned up a few times. This chain connects TRBV28 to TRBJ2-1; TRBD2 aligns across 9 bases. The V and J ends lost 0 bases and 4 bases, in that order; junction bases with no gene match: 4. The CDR3 length is 16 residues. Germline V gene data show CDR1 as MDHEN and CDR2 as SYDVKM. The CDR3 DNA follows: TGTGCCAGCAGTTTATGGGCGGGAGGGAGATACAATGAGCAGTTCTTC. This translates into CASSLWAGGRYNEQFF.

The rearrangement uses TRBV4-1 and TRBJ2-7; no clear D gene. This CDR3 has 14 amino acids. Trimming pared 1 base from V and 0 bases from J, leaving 7 bases between. In germline, CDR1 is MGHRA, CDR2 YSYEKL. DNA of the CDR3: TGCGCCAGCAGCCAAGGCCCCGTCTCCTACGAGCAGTACTTC. Translated: CASSQGPVSYEQYF.

V usage is TRBV7-8 and J usage is TRBJ2-4, with a tentative D call TRBD1 (5 bases). Germline V gene sequence: CDR1 SGHVS, CDR2 FQNEAQ. This CDR3 region has 14 residues. Trimming removed 5 bases at V and 8 bases at J, with 16 bases between. The CDR3: CASSPRTHWDIQYF. The DNA of the CDR3 is TGTGCCAGCAGCCCGCGGACACATTGGGACATTCAGTACTTC.

CDR3 amino acids: CAISESDYNEQFF. For the CDR3, the DNA is TGTGCCATCAGTGAGTCAGACTACAATGAGCAGTTCTTC. J is TRBJ2-1 and V is TRBV10-3; D is ambiguous. V lost 0 bases and J 3 bases, leaving 3 bases between the germline ends. The CDR3 extends over 13 amino acids. Germline V gene sequence: CDR1 ENHRY, CDR2 SYGVKD.

At least ten counts were recorded for this clonotype. The chain is built from TRBV27 and TRBJ2-3; 12 positions agree with TRBD2. V was pared by 2 bases and J by 7 bases, with 4 bases of the junction left unmatched. The germline gives CDR1 MNHEY, CDR2 SMNVEV (reference sequence). This CDR3 has 15 residues. The CDR3 bases are TGTGCCAGCAGTTTAGCTAGCGGGAGGGCCAATACGCAGTATTTT. Protein product: CASSLASGRANTQYF.

This clonotype has more than one count but fewer than ten. This chain joins TRBV7-9 and TRBJ2-3; TRBD2 matches at 7 bases. Germline loops: CDR1 SEHNR, CDR2 FQNEAQ (reference sequence). V shed 7 bases, J shed 5 bases, and the junction held 12 bases outside the gene matches. The CDR3 extends over 15 amino acids. In nucleotides, the CDR3 is TGTGCCAGCACCCCCCGGGGCGGGAGTCGAGATACGCAGTATTTT. Protein product: CASTPRGGSRDTQYF.

The rearrangement uses TRBV29-1 and TRBJ2-3; D is perhaps TRBD2 (5 bases). Germline V CDR1 and CDR2: SQVTM, ANQGSEA. V lost 4 bases, J lost 2 bases, and 16 bases lay in between. The CDR3 loop spans 15 amino acids. The CDR3 protein is CSVVYGAVVTDTQYF. The DNA for the CDR3 is TGCAGCGTTGTTTATGGAGCGGTTGTCACAGATACGCAGTATTTT.